These T cell receptor beta chains were read from a single sample in a study of beta chain features in type 1 diabetes. Profiling relied on immunoSEQ multiplex PCR, and the TCRdb table lists in-frame clones only, not all of them. In the table there are about 300,000 clones, about 8% of which are singletons. The sequencing sample was made of central memory CD4+ T cells from blood. These receptor sequences come from a woman under 30 in good health. CDR3s include the opening cysteine and the closing phenylalanine or tryptophan. Each record gives: V gene, clone size, CDR3 length, J gene, D gene, CDR3 protein, CDR3 DNA. The D gene is left open where the match is weak. Clone size appears in some rows only: once, few, many, or a class for an expanded clone.

v_call: TRBV7-2
clone_size: .
cdr3_length: 13
j_call: TRBJ2-1
d_call: .
cdr3_aa: CASSFQAYNEQFF
cdr3_nt: TGTGCCAGCAGCTTCCAAGCCTACAATGAGCAGTTCTTC

v_call: TRBV18
clone_size: few
cdr3_length: 14
j_call: TRBJ1-2
d_call: .
cdr3_aa: CASSPRADSYGYTF
cdr3_nt: TGTGCCAGCTCACCCCGGGCCGACTCCTATGGCTACACCTTC

v_call: TRBV7-3
clone_size: .
cdr3_length: 14
j_call: TRBJ1-1
d_call: .
cdr3_aa: CASSYLGRNTEAFF
cdr3_nt: TGTGCCAGCAGCTACCTGGGTAGGAACACTGAAGCTTTCTTT

v_call: TRBV5-1
clone_size: many
cdr3_length: 18
j_call: TRBJ2-5
d_call: .
cdr3_aa: CASSLQPQGTAYQETQYF
cdr3_nt: TGCGCCAGCAGCTTGCAGCCACAGGGAACGGCATACCAAGAGACCCAGTACTTC

v_call: TRBV4-2
clone_size: .
cdr3_length: 16
j_call: TRBJ2-1
d_call: .
cdr3_aa: CASSHPERSSYNEQFF
cdr3_nt: TGTGCCAGCAGCCACCCTGAAAGAAGCTCCTACAATGAGCAGTTCTTC

v_call: TRBV5-1
clone_size: few
cdr3_length: 13
j_call: TRBJ2-3
d_call: TRBD1
cdr3_aa: CASTLQGPDTQYF
cdr3_nt: TGCGCCAGCACTCTACAGGGGCCAGATACGCAGTATTTT

v_call: TRBV7-2
clone_size: few
cdr3_length: 17
j_call: TRBJ2-3
d_call: TRBD2
cdr3_aa: CASSLAATSGRTDTQYF
cdr3_nt: TGTGCCAGCAGCTTAGCGGCGACTAGCGGGAGAACAGATACGCAGTATTTT

v_call: TRBV7-9
clone_size: few
cdr3_length: 12
j_call: TRBJ1-2
d_call: .
cdr3_aa: CASSLAGDGYTF
cdr3_nt: TGTGCCAGCAGCTTGGCAGGGGATGGCTACACCTTC

v_call: TRBV15
clone_size: .
cdr3_length: 15
j_call: TRBJ1-2
d_call: .
cdr3_aa: CATSRPARGGDGYTF
cdr3_nt: TGTGCCACCAGCAGGCCGGCAAGGGGAGGCGATGGCTACACCTTC

v_call: TRBV28
clone_size: few
cdr3_length: 13
j_call: TRBJ1-2
d_call: .
cdr3_aa: CATLTGVSGGYTF
cdr3_nt: TGTGCCACCCTCACAGGCGTCTCGGGGGGCTACACCTTC

v_call: TRBV29-1
clone_size: many
cdr3_length: 14
j_call: TRBJ1-1
d_call: .
cdr3_aa: CSVEQASMNTEAFF
cdr3_nt: TGCAGCGTTGAACAGGCTTCTATGAACACTGAAGCTTTCTTT

v_call: TRBV9
clone_size: .
cdr3_length: 14
j_call: TRBJ1-6
d_call: .
cdr3_aa: CASSVLRDNSPLHF
cdr3_nt: TGTGCCAGCAGCGTCCTCCGGGATAATTCACCCCTCCACTTT

v_call: TRBV6-5
clone_size: few
cdr3_length: 14
j_call: TRBJ1-5
d_call: .
cdr3_aa: CASRTTGLDQPQHF
cdr3_nt: TGTGCCAGCAGGACTACAGGGCTGGATCAGCCCCAGCATTTT

v_call: TRBV7-2
clone_size: many
cdr3_length: 16
j_call: TRBJ2-3
d_call: TRBD2
cdr3_aa: CASSPRLAGGRDTQYF
cdr3_nt: TGTGCCAGCAGCCCCCGACTAGCGGGGGGGCGGGATACGCAGTATTTT

v_call: TRBV2
clone_size: many
cdr3_length: 14
j_call: TRBJ2-2
d_call: .
cdr3_aa: CASRASANTGELFF
cdr3_nt: TGTGCCAGCAGGGCGAGCGCGAACACCGGGGAGCTGTTTTTT

v_call: TRBV7-9
clone_size: few
cdr3_length: 13
j_call: TRBJ2-5
d_call: TRBD1
cdr3_aa: CASSGTGAETQYF
cdr3_nt: TGTGCCAGCAGCGGGACAGGGGCCGAGACCCAGTACTTC

v_call: TRBV11-3
clone_size: few
cdr3_length: 12
j_call: TRBJ2-7
d_call: .
cdr3_aa: CASSERRDEQYF
cdr3_nt: TGTGCCAGCAGTGAGCGGCGGGACGAGCAGTACTTC

v_call: TRBV5-4
clone_size: few
cdr3_length: 12
j_call: TRBJ2-2
d_call: .
cdr3_aa: CASSFDNGELFF
cdr3_nt: TGTGCCAGCAGCTTTGACAACGGGGAGCTGTTTTTT

v_call: TRBV2
clone_size: few
cdr3_length: 16
j_call: TRBJ2-7
d_call: TRBD2
cdr3_aa: CASSFQRDRGSYEQYF
cdr3_nt: TGTGCCAGCAGCTTCCAGCGGGACCGGGGCTCCTACGAGCAGTACTTC

v_call: TRBV7-2
clone_size: .
cdr3_length: 13
j_call: TRBJ2-7
d_call: .
cdr3_aa: CASSPDSAGQAYF
cdr3_nt: TGTGCCAGCAGCCCAGACAGTGCCGGGCAGGCGTACTTC

v_call: TRBV28
clone_size: .
cdr3_length: 13
j_call: TRBJ2-1
d_call: .
cdr3_aa: CASSRTVLNEQFF
cdr3_nt: TGTGCCAGCAGCCGGACGGTTTTAAATGAGCAGTTCTTC

v_call: TRBV6-1
clone_size: .
cdr3_length: 13
j_call: TRBJ2-5
d_call: TRBD1
cdr3_aa: CASMTGYQETQYF
cdr3_nt: TGTGCCAGCATGACAGGGTACCAAGAGACCCAGTACTTC

v_call: TRBV21-1
clone_size: many
cdr3_length: 14
j_call: TRBJ2-7
d_call: .
cdr3_aa: CASSKPWGDPEQYF
cdr3_nt: TGTGCCAGCAGCAAGCCATGGGGGGATCCCGAGCAGTACTTC

v_call: TRBV7-2
clone_size: .
cdr3_length: 16
j_call: TRBJ2-1
d_call: TRBD1
cdr3_aa: CASSSTRDRAKNEQFF
cdr3_nt: TGTGCCAGCAGCTCCACCCGGGACAGGGCTAAGAATGAGCAGTTCTTC

v_call: TRBV7-9
clone_size: few
cdr3_length: 14
j_call: TRBJ1-1
d_call: .
cdr3_aa: CASSSARRNTEAFF
cdr3_nt: TGTGCCAGCAGCTCCGCCAGGAGGAACACTGAAGCTTTCTTT

v_call: TRBV7-2
clone_size: .
cdr3_length: 15
j_call: TRBJ1-2
d_call: .
cdr3_aa: CASSLVYGGSSGYTF
cdr3_nt: TGTGCCAGCAGCTTAGTATACGGGGGCTCCTCTGGCTACACCTTC

v_call: TRBV6-6
clone_size: many
cdr3_length: 14
j_call: TRBJ1-2
d_call: .
cdr3_aa: CASSYRDTLRGYTF
cdr3_nt: TGTGCCAGCAGTTACAGGGACACCCTACGGGGCTACACCTTC

v_call: TRBV7-2
clone_size: .
cdr3_length: 12
j_call: TRBJ1-1
d_call: .
cdr3_aa: CASSPDRFEAFF
cdr3_nt: TGTGCCAGCAGCCCAGACAGGTTTGAAGCTTTCTTT

v_call: TRBV7-2
clone_size: few
cdr3_length: 13
j_call: TRBJ2-1
d_call: .
cdr3_aa: CASSYEGGREQFF
cdr3_nt: TGTGCCAGCAGCTATGAGGGGGGCCGGGAGCAGTTCTTC

v_call: TRBV12-5
clone_size: .
cdr3_length: 13
j_call: TRBJ2-1
d_call: .
cdr3_aa: CASGSQNHNEQFF
cdr3_nt: TGTGCTAGTGGTTCCCAGAACCACAATGAGCAGTTCTTC

v_call: TRBV18
clone_size: .
cdr3_length: 17
j_call: TRBJ1-6
d_call: TRBD1
cdr3_aa: CASSPFDRGLYNSPLHF
cdr3_nt: TGTGCCAGCTCACCGTTCGACAGGGGGCTGTATAATTCACCCCTCCACTTT

v_call: TRBV6-5
clone_size: .
cdr3_length: 15
j_call: TRBJ1-2
d_call: TRBD1
cdr3_aa: CASSYSMQGAAGYTF
cdr3_nt: TGTGCCAGCAGTTACTCGATGCAGGGGGCAGCTGGCTACACCTTC

v_call: TRBV29-1
clone_size: .
cdr3_length: 13
j_call: TRBJ2-6
d_call: .
cdr3_aa: CSVWDSGANVLTF
cdr3_nt: TGCAGCGTATGGGACTCTGGGGCCAACGTCCTGACTTTC

v_call: TRBV13
clone_size: many
cdr3_length: 13
j_call: TRBJ2-1
d_call: TRBD2
cdr3_aa: CASIRTSVNEQFF
cdr3_nt: TGTGCCAGCATCCGGACTAGCGTCAATGAGCAGTTCTTC

v_call: TRBV5-5
clone_size: .
cdr3_length: 16
j_call: TRBJ2-1
d_call: TRBD2
cdr3_aa: CASSPLAGGPYGEQFF
cdr3_nt: TGTGCCAGCAGCCCTTTAGCGGGAGGGCCGTACGGTGAGCAGTTCTTC

v_call: TRBV20-1
clone_size: .
cdr3_length: 10
j_call: TRBJ2-4
d_call: .
cdr3_aa: CSAAQLIQYF
cdr3_nt: TGCAGTGCCGCCCAACTCATTCAGTACTTC

v_call: TRBV7-2
clone_size: .
cdr3_length: 13
j_call: TRBJ1-4
d_call: .
cdr3_aa: CASSFTSGEKLFF
cdr3_nt: TGTGCCAGCAGCTTCACGTCAGGGGAAAAACTGTTTTTT

v_call: TRBV15
clone_size: .
cdr3_length: 14
j_call: TRBJ2-7
d_call: .
cdr3_aa: CATSRDRGADEQYF
cdr3_nt: TGTGCCACCAGCAGAGATCGCGGGGCGGACGAGCAGTACTTC

v_call: TRBV5-8
clone_size: few
cdr3_length: 13
j_call: TRBJ1-2
d_call: .
cdr3_aa: CASSPGPPYGYTF
cdr3_nt: TGTGCCAGCAGCCCCGGGCCACCTTATGGCTACACCTTC

v_call: TRBV5-6
clone_size: few
cdr3_length: 16
j_call: TRBJ1-4
d_call: .
cdr3_aa: CASSSAMGTVEEKLFF
cdr3_nt: TGTGCCAGCAGCTCCGCGATGGGGACGGTGGAGGAAAAACTGTTTTTT

v_call: TRBV10-2
clone_size: few
cdr3_length: 17
j_call: TRBJ2-2
d_call: TRBD2
cdr3_aa: CARSPTTSGGASGELFF
cdr3_nt: TGCGCCCGCAGTCCAACGACTAGCGGGGGGGCCTCCGGGGAGCTGTTTTTT

v_call: TRBV7-9
clone_size: few
cdr3_length: 16
j_call: TRBJ2-2
d_call: .
cdr3_aa: CASSQDYRTNTGELFF
cdr3_nt: TGCGCCAGCAGCCAAGATTATCGGACAAACACCGGGGAGCTGTTTTTT

v_call: TRBV19
clone_size: many
cdr3_length: 12
j_call: TRBJ2-7
d_call: .
cdr3_aa: CASIPRAYEQYF
cdr3_nt: TGTGCCAGTATCCCCAGGGCCTACGAGCAGTACTTC

v_call: TRBV7-2
clone_size: many
cdr3_length: 13
j_call: TRBJ1-2
d_call: .
cdr3_aa: CASSSGANYGYTF
cdr3_nt: TGTGCCAGCAGTTCAGGAGCTAACTATGGCTACACCTTC

v_call: TRBV11-3
clone_size: .
cdr3_length: 15
j_call: TRBJ1-1
d_call: .
cdr3_aa: CASSPRGGANTEAFF
cdr3_nt: TGTGCCAGCAGCCCGCGCGGGGGGGCGAACACTGAAGCTTTCTTT

v_call: TRBV29-1
clone_size: .
cdr3_length: 15
j_call: TRBJ1-2
d_call: TRBD1
cdr3_aa: CSARQGSVSGYGYTF
cdr3_nt: TGCAGCGCCCGACAGGGGTCGGTTTCTGGCTATGGCTACACCTTC

v_call: TRBV10-2
clone_size: few
cdr3_length: 14
j_call: TRBJ1-6
d_call: TRBD1
cdr3_aa: CASTRTGRNSPLHF
cdr3_nt: TGCGCCAGCACAAGGACAGGACGGAATTCACCCCTCCACTTT

v_call: TRBV7-2
clone_size: few
cdr3_length: 15
j_call: TRBJ1-6
d_call: TRBD1
cdr3_aa: CASSSPGTVNSPLHF
cdr3_nt: TGTGCCAGCAGCTCACCCGGGACAGTGAATTCACCCCTCCACTTT

v_call: TRBV7-2
clone_size: few
cdr3_length: 17
j_call: TRBJ1-2
d_call: .
cdr3_aa: CASSFPIRGRLNYGYTF
cdr3_nt: TGTGCCAGCAGCTTCCCTATAAGGGGCAGGCTTAACTATGGCTACACCTTC

v_call: TRBV5-1
clone_size: few
cdr3_length: 14
j_call: TRBJ2-5
d_call: .
cdr3_aa: CASSSTTVQETQYF
cdr3_nt: TGCGCCAGCAGCTCGACGACAGTCCAAGAGACCCAGTACTTC

v_call: TRBV7-9
clone_size: many
cdr3_length: 11
j_call: TRBJ1-4
d_call: .
cdr3_aa: CASSPGEKLFF
cdr3_nt: TGTGCCAGCAGCCCTGGAGAAAAACTGTTTTTT

v_call: TRBV25-1
clone_size: few
cdr3_length: 13
j_call: TRBJ1-4
d_call: .
cdr3_aa: CASKTGTNEKLFF
cdr3_nt: TGTGCCAGCAAGACAGGTACTAATGAAAAACTGTTTTTT

v_call: TRBV4-1
clone_size: few
cdr3_length: 18
j_call: TRBJ2-1
d_call: TRBD2
cdr3_aa: CASSQVLLSGGRYNEQFF
cdr3_nt: TGCGCCAGCAGCCAAGTCCTCCTTAGCGGGGGGAGGTACAATGAGCAGTTCTTC